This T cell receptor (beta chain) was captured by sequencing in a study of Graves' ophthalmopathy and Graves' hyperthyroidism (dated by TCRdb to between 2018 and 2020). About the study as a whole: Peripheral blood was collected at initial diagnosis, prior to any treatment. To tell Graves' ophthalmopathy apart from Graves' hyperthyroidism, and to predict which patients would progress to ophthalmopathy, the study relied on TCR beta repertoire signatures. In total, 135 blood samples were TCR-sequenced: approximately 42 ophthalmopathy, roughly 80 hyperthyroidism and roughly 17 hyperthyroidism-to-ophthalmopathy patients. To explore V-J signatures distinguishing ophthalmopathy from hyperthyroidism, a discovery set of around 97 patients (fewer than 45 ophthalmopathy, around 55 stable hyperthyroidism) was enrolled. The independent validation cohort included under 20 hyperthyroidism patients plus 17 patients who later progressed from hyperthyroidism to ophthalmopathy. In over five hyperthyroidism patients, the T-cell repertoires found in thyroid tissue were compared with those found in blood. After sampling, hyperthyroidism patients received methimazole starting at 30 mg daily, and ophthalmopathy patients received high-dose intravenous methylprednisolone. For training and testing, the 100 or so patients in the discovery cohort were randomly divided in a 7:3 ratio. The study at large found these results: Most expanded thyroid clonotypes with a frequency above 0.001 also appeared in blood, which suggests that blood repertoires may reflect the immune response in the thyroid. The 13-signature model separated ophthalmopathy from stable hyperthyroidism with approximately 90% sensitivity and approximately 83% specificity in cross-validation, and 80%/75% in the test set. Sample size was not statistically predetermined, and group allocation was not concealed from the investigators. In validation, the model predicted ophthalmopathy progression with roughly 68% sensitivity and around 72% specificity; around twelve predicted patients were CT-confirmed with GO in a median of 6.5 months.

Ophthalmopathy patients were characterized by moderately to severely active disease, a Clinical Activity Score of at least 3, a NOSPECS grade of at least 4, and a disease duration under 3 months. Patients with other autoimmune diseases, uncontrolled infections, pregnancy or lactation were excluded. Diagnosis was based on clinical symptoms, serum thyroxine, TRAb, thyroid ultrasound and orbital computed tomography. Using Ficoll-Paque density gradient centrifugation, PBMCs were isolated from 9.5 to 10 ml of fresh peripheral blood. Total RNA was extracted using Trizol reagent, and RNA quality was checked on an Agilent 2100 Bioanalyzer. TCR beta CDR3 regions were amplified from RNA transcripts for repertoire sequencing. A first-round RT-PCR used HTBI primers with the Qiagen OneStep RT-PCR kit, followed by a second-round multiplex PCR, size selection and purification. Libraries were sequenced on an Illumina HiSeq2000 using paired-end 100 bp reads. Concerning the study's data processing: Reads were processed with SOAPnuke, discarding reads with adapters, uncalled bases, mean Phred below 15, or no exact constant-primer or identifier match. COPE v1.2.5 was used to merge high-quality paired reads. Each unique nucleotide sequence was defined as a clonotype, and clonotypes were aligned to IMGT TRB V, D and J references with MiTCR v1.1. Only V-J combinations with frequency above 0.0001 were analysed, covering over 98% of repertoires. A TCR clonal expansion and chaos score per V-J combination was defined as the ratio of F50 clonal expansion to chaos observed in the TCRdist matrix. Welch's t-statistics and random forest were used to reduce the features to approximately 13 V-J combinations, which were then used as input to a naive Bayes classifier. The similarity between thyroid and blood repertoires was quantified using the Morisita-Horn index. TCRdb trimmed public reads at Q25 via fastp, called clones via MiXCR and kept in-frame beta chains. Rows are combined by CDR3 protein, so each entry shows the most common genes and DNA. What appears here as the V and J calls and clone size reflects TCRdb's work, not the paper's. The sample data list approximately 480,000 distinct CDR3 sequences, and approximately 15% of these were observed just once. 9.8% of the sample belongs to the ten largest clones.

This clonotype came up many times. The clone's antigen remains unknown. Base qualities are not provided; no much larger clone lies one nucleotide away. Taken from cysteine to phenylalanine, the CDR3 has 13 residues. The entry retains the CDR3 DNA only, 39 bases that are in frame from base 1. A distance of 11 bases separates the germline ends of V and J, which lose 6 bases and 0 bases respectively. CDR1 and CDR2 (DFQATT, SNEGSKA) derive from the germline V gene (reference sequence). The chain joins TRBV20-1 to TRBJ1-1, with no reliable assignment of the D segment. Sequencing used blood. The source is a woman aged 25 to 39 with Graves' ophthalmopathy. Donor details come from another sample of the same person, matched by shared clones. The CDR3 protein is CSAGQALNTEAFF. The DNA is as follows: TGCAGTGCCGGTCAGGCGTTGAACACTGAAGCTTTCTTT.